The source of this T cell receptor beta chain is a study of cytomegalovirus exposure and HLA in healthy donors. At the level of the study: Findings of an earlier analysis included roughly 120 million unique TCR beta sequences from roughly 200 million T cells. Caucasian-associated ancestry cluster membership applied to about 77% of some 400 genotyped donors.

The PCR employed 60 Vbeta primers together with 13 Jbeta primers. TCRdb keeps only in-frame clones here, not all; method: immunoSEQ multiplex PCR. Here the sample spans 130,000 to 150,000 clones, 64% being singletons. V trimming: 0 bases; J trimming: 0 bases; junction bases outside the gene matches: 4. The CDR3 runs 17 residues. Looked up from germline, CDR1 is LNHNV and CDR2 is YYDKDF (reference sequence). Whole-study findings and limits: Later analysis identified a missense DCLRE1C variant that was linked to TCR beta V- and J-gene trimming. Later on, an analysis tied approximately 15,000 TCR beta sequences to HLA alleles at 0.05 false discovery rate.

This clone was detected only a few times. The antigen is unknown. V gene TRBV15 combines with J gene TRBJ2-1, with 8 bases lining up with TRBD1. The specimen was PBMCs. The clonotype comes from a woman aged 25 to 45 in good health and CMV-seropositive. DNA for the CDR3: TGTGCCACCAGCAGAGATAAAACAGGGGGCTCCTACAATGAGCAGTTCTTC. Encoded protein: CATSRDKTGGSYNEQFF.